These 11 T cell receptor beta chains were all obtained from the same sample, sequenced in a study of blood T cells in healthy people across ages. Alongside a J-beta primer mix, a sample-barcoded 5' primer served in a second PCR lasting roughly 6 to 11 cycles. Each CDR3 protein gets one entry after TCRdb re-called the 5' RACE reads with MiXCR. This table holds 750,000 to 950,000 distinct CDR3 sequences, roughly 25% found once. This same sample was also taken into another study, of T cells of mothers and their children.

Sequencing was performed on blood. These receptors came from a boy younger than 18 in good health.

This chain uses TRBV3-1 with TRBJ2-1; D possibly uses TRBD1 or TRBD2 (5 bases each). Germline CDR1 is LGHDT and CDR2 is YNNKEL (reference sequence). The CDR3 totals 12 residues. V shed 1 base and J shed 12 bases, with 10 bases lying between them. CDR3 DNA sequence: TGTGCCAGCAGCCAAGTGGGGCGGGTGCAGTTCTTC. It translates to CASSQVGRVQFF.

The sample holds a few counts of this clonotype. The chain combines TRBV12-3 or TRBV12-4 with TRBJ1-4; unclear D gene. This CDR3 spans 12 amino acids. The V gene lost 6 bases and the J gene lost 8 bases, with 10 bases spanning the gap. CDR3: CASSLPMEKLFF. CDR3 in DNA: TGTGCCAGCAGCCTACCAATGGAAAAACTGTTTTTT.

The chain links TRBV20-1 to TRBJ2-5; 15 nucleotides line up with TRBD2. V shed 0 bases, J shed 7 bases, and the junction held 12 bases outside the gene matches. This CDR3 has 18 amino acids. Germline V gives CDR1 DFQATT, CDR2 SNEGSKA (reference sequence). The CDR3 nucleotides are TGCAGTGCTAGAGAACCGGGACTAGCGGGGGGCAAGATCCGGACCCAGTACTTC. Translation: CSAREPGLAGGKIRTQYF.

The rearrangement joins TRBV28 to TRBJ2-5, with 7 positions matching TRBD2. Trimming took 3 bases from V and 11 from J; bases not matched to a gene: 12. This CDR3 has 14 amino acids. Germline CDR1 is MDHEN and CDR2 is SYDVKM. The CDR3 region is CASSFIGREREQYF. CDR3 nucleotides: TGTGCCAGCAGTTTCATCGGGCGGGAGAGAGAGCAGTACTTC.

This clonotype occurred many times. The V gene is TRBV6-6, the J gene TRBJ2-1; D may be TRBD2 (6 bases). The tail of the sequence fits TRBJ2-4 better, so the J call may be wrong. Germline CDR1 MNHNY, CDR2 SVGAGI (reference sequence). The CDR3 length is 14 residues. This CDR3 is CASSSPGRQETQYF. CDR3 DNA sequence: TGTGCCAGCAGTTCCCCGGGGAGGCAAGAGACTCAGTACTTC.

The table lists this clonotype with a few counts. This chain uses TRBV10-3 with TRBJ2-5; D gene uncertain. Judging by the DNA end, TRBJ2-7 fits better; the J call may be wrong. Germline V gene data show CDR1 as ENHRY and CDR2 as SYGVKD. The CDR3 length is 11 residues. Written as DNA, the CDR3 is TGTGCCATCAGGGGCTCCTACGAGCAGTACTTC. Translation: CAIRGSYEQYF.

This clonotype turned up a few times. The V gene is TRBV3-1, the J gene TRBJ2-5, with TRBD2 identical over 7 bases. The J segment lost 4 bases and the V segment lost 1 base, leaving 3 bases of the junction unmatched. Per germline, CDR1 LGHDT and CDR2 YNNKEL (reference sequence). The CDR3 length is 14 residues. In DNA, the CDR3 is TGTGCCAGCAGCCAAGGCCCGGGGGGAGAGACCCAGTACTTC. Its translation is CASSQGPGGETQYF.

The J gene is TRBJ2-1, the V gene TRBV4-3, with 11 bases fitting TRBD2. CDR3 size: 15 residues. The junction had 4 bases not matched to a gene; V was cut back by 4 bases and J by 5 bases. Germline V gene sequence: CDR1 LGHNA, CDR2 YSLEER. The CDR3 protein is CASSRSGGANNEQFF. The CDR3 region has the DNA TGCGCCAGCAGCCGTAGCGGGGGGGCAAACAATGAGCAGTTCTTC.

The gene calls are TRBV4-1 and TRBJ1-1; possibly TRBD1 for D (5 bases). CDR3 length: 15 amino acids. CDR1 and CDR2 (germline): MGHRA, YSYEKL. V was clipped by 1 base and J by 0 bases, with 9 bases between them. In DNA form, the CDR3 reads TGCGCCAGCAGCCAAGTGGGACGGTTGAACACTGAAGCTTTCTTT. Translating gives CASSQVGRLNTEAFF.

This clonotype was seen more than once but under ten times. The rearrangement uses TRBV10-2 and TRBJ2-7; TRBD1 matches at 9 bases. CDR3 length equals 14 residues. V trimming: 3 bases; J trimming: 6 bases; junction bases outside the gene matches: 6. Germline values: CDR1 WSHSY, CDR2 SAAADI. CDR3 amino acids: CASSELGQGGEQYF. The CDR3 DNA reads as TGCGCCAGCAGTGAATTGGGACAGGGCGGCGAGCAGTACTTC.

This chain uses TRBV20-1 with TRBJ1-1; 9 bases agree with TRBD1. Germline trimming cut 5 bases from V and 2 bases from J; bases unmatched to any gene: 12. Germline V gene data show CDR1 as DFQATT and CDR2 as SNEGSKA (reference sequence). The CDR3 is 16 amino acids. The CDR3 nucleotides are TGCAGTGCTTGGAGAGGACAGGGGCAACTTAACACTGAAGCTTTCTTT. It encodes CSAWRGQGQLNTEAFF.